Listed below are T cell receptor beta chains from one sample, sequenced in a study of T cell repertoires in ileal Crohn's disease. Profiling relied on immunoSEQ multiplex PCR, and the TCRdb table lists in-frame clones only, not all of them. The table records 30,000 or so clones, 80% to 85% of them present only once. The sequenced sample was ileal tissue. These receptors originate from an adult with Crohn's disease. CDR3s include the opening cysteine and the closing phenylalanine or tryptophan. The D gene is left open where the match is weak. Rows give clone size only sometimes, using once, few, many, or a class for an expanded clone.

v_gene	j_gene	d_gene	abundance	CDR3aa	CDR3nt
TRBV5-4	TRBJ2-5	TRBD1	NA	CASSSTAGTGFAETQYF	TGTGCCAGCAGCTCAACGGCCGGGACAGGGTTCGCAGAGACCCAGTACTTC
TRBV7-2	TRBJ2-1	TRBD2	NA	CASSLGGSFNEQFF	TGTGCCAGCAGCTTAGGCGGGAGTTTCAATGAGCAGTTCTTC
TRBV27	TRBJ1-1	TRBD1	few	CASSFDRATEAFF	TGTGCCAGCAGTTTCGACAGGGCCACTGAAGCTTTCTTT
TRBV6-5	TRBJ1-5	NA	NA	CASKKRDMSNQPQHF	TGTGCCAGCAAGAAAAGGGACATGAGCAATCAGCCCCAGCATTTT
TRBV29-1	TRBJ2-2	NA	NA	CSVTGDTGELFF	TGCAGCGTTACAGGCGATACCGGGGAGCTGTTTTTT
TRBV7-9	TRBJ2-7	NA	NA	CASSTIPAIQGQYF	TGTGCCAGCAGCACCATCCCTGCGATCCAGGGACAGTACTTC
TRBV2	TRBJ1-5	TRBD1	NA	CASGGTGVQPQHF	TGTGCCAGCGGTGGTACAGGGGTTCAGCCCCAGCATTTT
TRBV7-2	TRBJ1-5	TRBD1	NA	CASSENRGHFGQPQHF	TGTGCCAGCAGCGAAAACAGGGGGCACTTTGGGCAGCCCCAGCATTTT
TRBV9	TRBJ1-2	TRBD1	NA	CASSGRTDRASYYGYTF	TGTGCCAGCAGCGGAAGGACAGACAGGGCCTCTTACTATGGCTACACCTTC
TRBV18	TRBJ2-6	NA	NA	CASSRSRGDVSGANVLTF	TGTGCCAGCTCACGCTCCCGAGGTGACGTATCTGGGGCCAACGTCCTGACTTTC
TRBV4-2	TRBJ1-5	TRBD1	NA	CASSQGWTGDNQPQHF	TGTGCCAGCAGCCAAGGCTGGACAGGGGATAATCAGCCCCAGCATTTT
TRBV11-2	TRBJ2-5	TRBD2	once	CASSLGASGDARETQYF	TGTGCCAGCAGCTTAGGGGCTAGCGGGGATGCAAGAGAGACCCAGTACTTC
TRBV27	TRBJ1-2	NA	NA	CASSLHIASGGYTF	TGTGCCAGCAGTTTACATATCGCAAGCGGAGGCTACACCTTC
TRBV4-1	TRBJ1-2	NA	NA	CASSSSGGLGYTF	TGCGCCAGCAGCTCCTCCGGGGGGCTTGGCTACACCTTC
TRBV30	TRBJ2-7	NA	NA	CSRSAYEQYF	TGTTCTCGGTCCGCCTACGAGCAGTACTTC
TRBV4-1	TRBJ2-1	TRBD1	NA	CASSQDPGQPYNEQFF	TGCGCCAGCAGCCAAGATCCGGGACAGCCCTACAATGAGCAGTTCTTC
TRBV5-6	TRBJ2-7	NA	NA	CASSLAASTYEQYF	TGTGCCAGCAGCTTGGCAGCTAGTACCTACGAGCAGTACTTC
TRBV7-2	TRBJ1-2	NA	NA	CASIHGEGYGYTF	TGTGCCAGCATTCATGGGGAGGGCTATGGCTACACCTTC
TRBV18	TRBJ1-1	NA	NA	CASSPPEGLGTEAFF	TGTGCCAGCTCACCACCGGAGGGGTTGGGCACTGAAGCTTTCTTT
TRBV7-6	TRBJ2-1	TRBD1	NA	CASSFRGTGGRDEQFF	TGTGCCAGCAGCTTTAGGGGGACAGGGGGCCGAGATGAGCAGTTCTTC
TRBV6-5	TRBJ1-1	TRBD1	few	CASSYSTGQARTEASF	TGTGCCAGCAGTTACTCTACCGGACAGGCTAGGACTGAAGCTTCCTTT
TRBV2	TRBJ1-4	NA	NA	CASRPFTGMISEKLFF	TGTGCCAGCAGGCCTTTTACAGGGATGATCAGTGAAAAACTGTTTTTT
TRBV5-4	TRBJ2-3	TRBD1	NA	CASSSQTGFTDTQYF	TGTGCCAGCAGCTCGCAGACAGGGTTCACAGATACGCAGTATTTT
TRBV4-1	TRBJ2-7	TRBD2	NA	CASSVRTSGGQTSSYEQYF	TGCGCCAGCAGCGTACGGACTAGCGGGGGGCAAACCAGCTCCTACGAGCAGTACTTC
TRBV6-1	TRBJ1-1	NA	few	CASSREGMNTEAFF	TGTGCCAGCAGTAGGGAGGGTATGAACACTGAAGCTTTCTTT
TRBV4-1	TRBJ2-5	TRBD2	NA	CASSQGAGGPETQYF	TGCGCCAGCAGCCAAGGAGCGGGGGGGCCAGAGACCCAGTACTTC
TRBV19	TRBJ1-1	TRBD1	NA	CAARGQANTEAFF	TGTGCCGCTCGTGGACAGGCCAACACTGAAGCTTTCTTT
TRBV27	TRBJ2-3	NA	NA	CASSFIWGPTDTQYF	TGTGCCAGCAGTTTCATTTGGGGGCCCACAGATACGCAGTATTTT
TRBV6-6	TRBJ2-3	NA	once	CASRPYSFASTDTQYF	TGTGCCAGCAGACCTTACAGTTTTGCTAGCACAGATACGCAGTATTTT
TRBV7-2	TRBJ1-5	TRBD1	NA	CASSIQTGTAVQPQHF	TGTGCCAGCAGCATACAAACCGGGACAGCCGTTCAGCCCCAGCATTTT
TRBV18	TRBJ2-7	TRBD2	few	CASSPGLASYEQYF	TGTGCCAGCTCACCAGGACTAGCCTCCTACGAGCAGTACTTC
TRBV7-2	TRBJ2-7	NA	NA	CASSLAASEAYEQYF	TGTGCCAGCAGCTTAGCGGCTAGCGAAGCTTACGAGCAGTACTTC
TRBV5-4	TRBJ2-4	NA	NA	CASSSGTPLAKNIQYF	TGTGCCAGCAGCTCCGGGACACCATTAGCCAAAAACATTCAGTACTTC
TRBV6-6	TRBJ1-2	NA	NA	CASSSGGDGYTF	TGTGCCAGCAGTTCGGGGGGCGATGGCTACACCTTC
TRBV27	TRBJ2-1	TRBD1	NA	CASRRQDRYNEQFF	TGTGCCAGCAGGAGACAGGACAGGTACAATGAGCAGTTCTTC
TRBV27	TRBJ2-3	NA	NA	CASSLQIAVTDTQYF	TGTGCCAGCAGTTTACAAATCGCGGTGACAGATACGCAGTATTTT
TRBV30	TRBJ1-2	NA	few	CAWSWAGGKRNGYTF	TGTGCCTGGAGCTGGGCGGGCGGAAAAAGGAATGGCTACACCTTC
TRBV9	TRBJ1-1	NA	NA	CASSVGWGGAQTEAFF	TGTGCCAGCAGCGTAGGGTGGGGGGGCGCCCAGACTGAAGCTTTCTTT
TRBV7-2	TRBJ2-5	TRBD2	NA	CASSFRTSGGMETQYF	TGTGCCAGCAGCTTCCGGACTAGCGGGGGGATGGAGACCCAGTACTTC
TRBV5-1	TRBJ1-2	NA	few	CASSLAGNYGYTF	TGCGCCAGCAGCTTGGCCGGGAACTATGGCTACACCTTC
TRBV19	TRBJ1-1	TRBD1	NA	CASRGQGIGKAFF	TGTGCCAGTAGAGGACAGGGGATAGGAAAAGCTTTCTTT
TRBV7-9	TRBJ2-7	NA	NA	CASSSGTYTYEQYF	TGTGCCAGCAGCTCCGGGACATATACCTACGAGCAGTACTTC
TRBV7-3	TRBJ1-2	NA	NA	CASSLTGQGHVGYTF	TGTGCCAGCAGCTTAACGGGGCAGGGCCACGTCGGCTACACCTTC
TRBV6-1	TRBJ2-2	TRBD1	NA	CASTSGNRGIGELFF	TGTGCCAGCACCTCGGGGAACAGGGGGATCGGGGAGCTGTTTTTT
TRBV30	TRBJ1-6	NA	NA	CALRGGSNNSPLHF	TGTGCCTTAAGAGGGGGTAGTAATAATTCACCCCTCCACTTT
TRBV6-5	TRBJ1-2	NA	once	CASSPSQGSFYGYTF	TGTGCCAGCAGCCCGTCCCAGGGTAGTTTCTATGGCTACACCTTC
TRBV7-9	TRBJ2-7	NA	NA	CASSLGPSATYEQYF	TGTGCCAGCAGCTTAGGCCCTAGCGCTACCTACGAGCAGTACTTC
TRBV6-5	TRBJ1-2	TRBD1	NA	CASSPDRLFEGYTF	TGTGCCAGCAGTCCGGACAGGTTATTTGAAGGCTACACCTTC
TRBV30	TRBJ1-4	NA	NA	CAWSVRISGREKLFF	TGTGCCTGGAGTGTACGAATAAGCGGTCGGGAAAAACTGTTTTTT
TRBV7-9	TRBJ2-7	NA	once	CASSSGTAEQYF	TGTGCCAGCAGCTCAGGGACTGCCGAGCAGTACTTC
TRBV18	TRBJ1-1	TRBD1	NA	CASSERDRDTEAFF	TGTGCCAGCTCCGAACGAGACAGGGACACTGAAGCTTTCTTT